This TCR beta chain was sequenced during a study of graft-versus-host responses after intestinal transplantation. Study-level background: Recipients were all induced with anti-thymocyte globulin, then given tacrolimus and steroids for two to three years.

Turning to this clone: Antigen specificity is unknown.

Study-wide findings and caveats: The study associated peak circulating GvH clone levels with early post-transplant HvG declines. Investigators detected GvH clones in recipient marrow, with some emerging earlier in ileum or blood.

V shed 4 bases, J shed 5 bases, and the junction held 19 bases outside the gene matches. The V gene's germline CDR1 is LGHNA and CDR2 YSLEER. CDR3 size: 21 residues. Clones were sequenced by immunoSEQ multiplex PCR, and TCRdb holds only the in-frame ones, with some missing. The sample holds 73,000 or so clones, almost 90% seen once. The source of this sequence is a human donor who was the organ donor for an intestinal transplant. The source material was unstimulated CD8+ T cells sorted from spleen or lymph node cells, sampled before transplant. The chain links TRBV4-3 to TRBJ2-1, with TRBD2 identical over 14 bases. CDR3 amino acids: CASSLRGLAGVWRGEDNEQFF. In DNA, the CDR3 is TGCGCCAGCAGCCTCCGGGGACTAGCGGGGGTCTGGCGGGGGGAGGACAATGAGCAGTTCTTC.